Each of the 20 T cell receptor beta chains below was sequenced from the same sample in a study of cytomegalovirus exposure and HLA in healthy donors. Here immunoSEQ multiplex PCR was the method, and the copy in TCRdb shows in-frame clones only, minus some. This table has 150,000 or so clones, 85% to 95% appearing once. The sample comprised PBMCs. All receptors derive from a man aged 18 to 35 in good health and CMV-seropositive.

The rearrangement uses TRBV18 and TRBJ2-2, with D possibly matching TRBD1 (5 bases). V was cut by 2 bases and J by 3 bases, with 10 bases left in between. There are 15 residues in the CDR3. Germline-derived CDR1 and CDR2 are KGHSH and LQKENI. CDR3 sequence: CASSPVREDTGELFF. The CDR3 coding sequence is TGTGCCAGCTCACCAGTCAGGGAAGACACCGGGGAGCTGTTTTTT.

The V gene is TRBV5-4, the J gene TRBJ2-3; 9 nucleotides agree with TRBD2. V gave up 4 bases and J gave up 5 bases; unmatched junction bases: 8. The CDR3 contains 15 residues. CDR1 is SGHNT and CDR2 is YYREEE in the germline V gene (reference sequence). The CDR3 sequence is CASSRLAEGGDTQYF. The CDR3 DNA follows: TGTGCCAGCAGCCGACTAGCGGAGGGGGGAGATACGCAGTATTTT.

The rearrangement joins TRBV28 to TRBJ1-4; D not certain. V lost 0 bases to trimming and J lost 7 bases, with 9 bases between them. This CDR3 is 14 amino acids long. In germline, CDR1 is MDHEN, CDR2 SYDVKM. This CDR3 is CASSLWSGGEKLFF. In nucleotides, the CDR3 is TGTGCCAGCAGTTTATGGTCGGGAGGTGAAAAACTGTTTTTT.

CDR3 protein: CASSLQQGMYEQYF. Here the CDR3 DNA reads TGTGCCAGCAGCTTACAACAGGGAATGTACGAGCAGTACTTC. The V call is TRBV7-8, the J call TRBJ2-7, with a weak D call TRBD1 (6 bases). The CDR3 runs to 14 residues. Trimming took off 2 bases at V and 4 bases at J, with 12 bases between the two ends. Germline V gene data show CDR1 as SGHVS and CDR2 as FQNEAQ.

The rearrangement links TRBV2 to TRBJ2-5, with D possibly TRBD1 on 5 matching bases. The CDR3 covers 14 residues. Trimming took 2 bases from V and 2 from J, leaving 9 bases between them. Germline lookup yields CDR1 SNHLY and CDR2 FYNNEI. CDR3 region: CASSELTVQETQYF. The CDR3 nucleotides read TGTGCCAGCAGTGAACTGACAGTACAAGAGACCCAGTACTTC.

The chain combines TRBV5-1 with TRBJ1-1, with no clear D. V lost 0 bases to trimming and J lost 6 bases, with 6 bases between them. This CDR3 spans 12 amino acids. Per germline, CDR1 SGHRS and CDR2 YFSETQ. CDR3 residues: CASSLGYSEAFF. Written as DNA, the CDR3 is TGCGCCAGCAGCTTGGGGTACTCTGAAGCTTTCTTT.

The V gene is TRBV5-4, the J gene TRBJ2-1, with D possibly matching TRBD2 (6 bases). CDR3 length equals 16 residues. With 4 bases removed from V and 0 bases from J, the gap between germline ends came to 14 bases. The V gene's germline CDR1 is SGHNT and CDR2 YYREEE (reference sequence). This CDR3 reads CASSGASVSSYNEQFF. Here the CDR3 DNA reads TGTGCCAGCAGCGGGGCTAGCGTTAGCTCCTACAATGAGCAGTTCTTC.

Here the CDR3 DNA reads TGTGCCAGCCTCCTAACAGGGGGGAAACGCACTGGGGAGCTGTTTTTT. Amino acids: CASLLTGGKRTGELFF. The rearrangement links TRBV2 to TRBJ2-2, with 8 positions matching TRBD1. The CDR3 spans 16 residues. The V and J ends lost 8 bases and 8 bases, in that order; junction bases with no gene match: 16. CDR1 SNHLY and CDR2 FYNNEI come from the germline V gene.

This clone was seen more than once but under ten times. The chain uses TRBV5-8 and TRBJ2-5; D uncertain. The CDR3 runs 14 residues. Germline V lookup: CDR1 SGHTS, CDR2 YDEGEE. Trimming stripped 5 bases from V and 4 bases from J, with 15 bases between. CDR3 amino acids: CASRLGVFAETQYF. As DNA, the CDR3 is TGTGCCAGCAGGCTTGGAGTATTTGCAGAGACCCAGTACTTC. Drawing the rest from reference TRBV5-8 and TRBJ2-5, the complete variable domain is EAGVTQSPTHLIKTRGQQATLRCSPISGHTSVYWYQQALGLGLQFLLWYDEGEERNRGNFPPRFSGRQFPNYSSELNVNALELEDSALYLCASRLGVFAETQYFGPGTRLLVL.

The chain combines TRBV9 with TRBJ2-1; 7 nucleotides agree with TRBD1. CDR3 length: 13 amino acids. Germline V gives CDR1 SGDLS, CDR2 YYNGEE. The V segment lost 2 bases and the J segment 7 bases; nucleotides outside the gene matches: 3. The CDR3 is CASSVGQQNEQFF. The DNA of the CDR3 is TGTGCCAGCAGCGTGGGACAGCAAAATGAGCAGTTCTTC. Full variable domain (missing parts from reference TRBV9 and TRBJ2-1): DSGVTQTPKHLITATGQRVTLRCSPRSGDLSVYWYQQSLDQGLQFLIQYYNGEERAKGNILERFSAQQFPDLHSELNLSSLELGDSALYFCASSVGQQNEQFFGPGTRLTVL.

The chain is built from TRBV4-1 and TRBJ2-7, with D hard to call. The CDR3 totals 15 residues. Trimming took 1 base from V and 5 from J, leaving 15 bases between them. Germline values: CDR1 MGHRA, CDR2 YSYEKL. For the CDR3, the DNA is TGCGCCAGCAGCCAAGCCACGAGTCTCTTCAACGAGCAGTACTTC. It codes for CASSQATSLFNEQYF.

V usage is TRBV4-1 and J usage is TRBJ2-1; TRBD2 is a possible D gene (5 bases). Germline CDR1 MGHRA, CDR2 YSYEKL. There are 16 residues in the CDR3. V was pared by 3 bases and J by 0 bases, with 12 bases between. In DNA, the CDR3 is TGCGCCAGCAGCCACGGGCGGGCGAGCTCCTACAATGAGCAGTTCTTC. As protein: CASSHGRASSYNEQFF.

The chain carries TRBV6-6 and TRBJ1-5; 8 bases map to TRBD1. The germline V gene has CDR1 MNHNY and CDR2 SVGAGI (reference sequence). The ends lost 2 bases at V and 5 bases at J; junction bases unmatched: 5. This CDR3 spans 15 amino acids. This chain's CDR3 is CASSYGDRRDQPQHF. In nucleotides, the CDR3 is TGTGCCAGCAGTTACGGGGACAGGCGCGATCAGCCCCAGCATTTT.

This chain uses TRBV5-1 with TRBJ2-5; D not certain. The germline V gene has CDR1 SGHRS and CDR2 YFSETQ. The CDR3 runs 11 residues. V was cut by 1 base and J by 5 bases, with 3 bases left in between. CDR3 protein: CASSLSETQYF. CDR3 coding DNA: TGCGCCAGCAGCTTGTCGGAGACCCAGTACTTC.

A single count supports this clone. The chain joins TRBV5-1 to TRBJ2-2, with D tentatively TRBD1 (5 bases). CDR3 length: 14 residues. Germline CDR1 and CDR2: SGHRS and YFSETQ. Trimming cost V 1 base and J 1 base, with 5 bases left between them. The chain's CDR3 is CASSLTGNTGELFF. The DNA for the CDR3 is TGCGCCAGCAGCTTGACAGGGAACACCGGGGAGCTGTTTTTT.

J is TRBJ2-7 and V is TRBV5-1; D is perhaps TRBD2 (6 bases). Germline loops: CDR1 SGHRS, CDR2 YFSETQ. The CDR3 totals 14 residues. Trimming took off 2 bases at V and 3 bases at J, with 12 bases between the two ends. This CDR3 reads CASSFRDFDYEQYF. CDR3 nucleotide sequence: TGCGCCAGCAGCTTCCGGGACTTTGACTACGAGCAGTACTTC.

The table lists this clone with a count of one. The gene calls are TRBV7-2 and TRBJ2-5; 9 positions agree with TRBD2. The germline CDR1 and CDR2 sequences are SGHTA and FQGNSA. The trim removed 3 bases at V and 5 bases at J, leaving 4 bases unmatched. This CDR3 has 14 amino acids. The CDR3 nucleotides read TGTGCCAGCAGCTTTAGCGGGAGCGAGGAGACCCAGTACTTC. This translates into CASSFSGSEETQYF.

The chain couples TRBV29-1 to TRBJ2-3, with D possibly TRBD1 on 6 matching bases. This CDR3 has 13 amino acids. The V gene lost 7 bases and the J gene lost 0 bases, with 11 bases spanning the gap. From germline, CDR1 is SQVTM and CDR2 ANQGSEA. As DNA, the CDR3 is TGCAGCGACCGACAGGCTAGCACAGATACGCAGTATTTT. Encoded protein: CSDRQASTDTQYF.

The chain employs TRBV28 and TRBJ2-2; perhaps TRBD1 as D (5 bases). V was clipped by 6 bases and J by 0 bases, with 11 bases between them. The CDR3 contains 15 residues. Germline assignment: CDR1 MDHEN and CDR2 SYDVKM. Here the CDR3 reads CASRWGSANTGELFF. CDR3 nucleotide sequence: TGTGCCAGCAGATGGGGCAGCGCGAACACCGGGGAGCTGTTTTTT.

This chain links TRBV9 with TRBJ2-2, with D tentatively TRBD2 (5 bases). V shed 1 base and J shed 3 bases, with 13 bases lying between them. The CDR3 totals 16 residues. The germline V gene has CDR1 SGDLS and CDR2 YYNGEE. The CDR3 loop reads CASSVLERPDTGELFF. The CDR3 DNA sequence: TGTGCCAGCAGCGTATTGGAGCGGCCAGACACCGGGGAGCTGTTTTTT.